The entry below describes one T cell receptor (beta chain). The length of the CDR3 is 13 residues. In germline, CDR1 is SNHLY, CDR2 FYNNEI. Trimming left V 6 bases short and J 8 bases short, with 16 bases between. This specimen belongs to a study of shared clonotypes between healthy human individuals. Study context: Researchers assigned three CD4 naive, three CD4 memory, two CD8 naive and one CD8 memory plate to each donor.

A split of CD4+ cells into CD45RA+ naive and CD45RA-negative memory subsets was performed. This table comes from immunoSEQ multiplex PCR, and its TCRdb copy is limited to in-frame clones, with some not included. The sample has more than 900,000 clones, 75% to 85% seen once. The receptor comes from a man between 18 and 29 years old in good health. Some clones in this sample may be carry-over from other donors' samples. V gene TRBV2 combines with J gene TRBJ1-2, with D unresolved. What was sequenced was memory CD4+ T cells from PBMCs. Regarding subset: CD45RA-negative fraction. This chain's CDR3 is CASRVSSLGGYTF. In DNA, the CDR3 is TGTGCCAGCAGAGTTTCCAGCCTCGGAGGCTACACCTTC.